This entry lists 20 T cell receptor beta chains sequenced from one sample in a study of cytomegalovirus exposure and HLA in healthy donors. This PCR relied on a set of 60 Vbeta primers and 13 Jbeta primers. Sequencing was performed with immunoSEQ multiplex PCR; in TCRdb, only in-frame clones are kept and a portion is missing. Among fewer than 200,000 clones listed, around 80% were seen once. The sequenced sample was PBMCs. These receptors were collected from a male donor in good health and CMV-seronegative.

This clone was picked up a small number of times. This chain joins TRBV10-2 and TRBJ1-5; D gene ambiguous. The CDR3 length is 15 residues. Germline V gene lookup returns CDR1 WSHSY and CDR2 SAAADI. The ends were cut back, 3 bases at V and 0 bases at J, with 9 bases in the middle. Here the CDR3 DNA reads TGCGCCAGCAGTGACAGGACTTATAGCAATCAGCCCCAGCATTTT. Translating gives CASSDRTYSNQPQHF.

This clone was counted between two and nine times. The chain combines TRBV29-1 with TRBJ1-2; D ambiguous. The CDR3 has 13 amino acids. Trimming removed 2 bases at V and 4 bases at J, with 11 bases between. Germline assignment: CDR1 SQVTM and CDR2 ANQGSEA. CDR3 nucleotides: TGCAGCGTTGAAACAGAGGGTCGCTATGGCTACACCTTC. The encoded protein is CSVETEGRYGYTF.

This chain joins TRBV6-5 and TRBJ2-5; TRBD2 aligns across 10 bases. The CDR3 contains 13 residues. Germline V gives CDR1 MNHEY, CDR2 SVGAGI. The V and J ends lost 2 bases and 11 bases, in that order; junction bases with no gene match: 5. The CDR3 loop is CASSYTTSGEQYF. In DNA form, the CDR3 reads TGTGCCAGCAGTTACACTACTAGCGGGGAGCAGTACTTC.

This clone was counted a few times. This sequence joins TRBV10-3 and TRBJ1-1; D remains ambiguous. The V and J ends lost 0 bases and 0 bases respectively, with 5 bases between them. This CDR3 spans 14 amino acids. Germline lookup yields CDR1 ENHRY and CDR2 SYGVKD. Written as DNA, the CDR3 is TGTGCCATCAGTGAGTCCTACTTGAACACTGAAGCTTTCTTT. Translating gives CAISESYLNTEAFF.

Only a few counts were recorded for this clone. The chain couples TRBV5-5 to TRBJ2-3; TRBD2 is a possible D gene (6 bases). This CDR3 contains 16 residues. Germline values: CDR1 SGHKS, CDR2 YYEKEE (reference sequence). V was trimmed by 0 bases and J by 1 base, leaving 12 bases between them. For the CDR3, the DNA is TGTGCCAGCAGCTTGGAAGTCTGGGGGGGCACAGATACGCAGTATTTT. Translation: CASSLEVWGGTDTQYF.

The genes are TRBV7-9 and TRBJ2-3; TRBD2 matches 13 bases. This CDR3 contains 15 residues. J gave up 8 bases and V 6 bases, and 8 bases lay outside the gene matches. The germline V gene encodes CDR1 SEHNR and CDR2 FQNEAQ (reference sequence). In DNA, the CDR3 is TGTGCCAGCAGGGGGACTAGCGGGGCGGTAGGTACGCAGTATTTT. Protein sequence: CASRGTSGAVGTQYF.

The CDR3 loop reads CASRAMTGGPTDTQYF. CDR3 sequence (DNA): TGTGCCAGCAGAGCCATGACAGGGGGGCCCACAGATACGCAGTATTTT. The gene calls are TRBV2 and TRBJ2-3; 9 bases line up with TRBD1. J gave up 2 bases and V 6 bases, and 9 bases lay outside the gene matches. CDR1 SNHLY and CDR2 FYNNEI come from the germline V gene. CDR3 length equals 16 residues.

The V call is TRBV7-9, the J call TRBJ2-7; 7 nucleotides line up with TRBD1. The CDR3 contains 17 residues. Germline CDR1 is SEHNR and CDR2 is FQNEAQ (reference sequence). With V trimmed by 6 bases and J by 0 bases, 14 bases remained unmatched. The CDR3: CASSSHNGTAHSYEQYF. CDR3 nucleotide sequence: TGTGCCAGCAGTTCGCATAACGGGACAGCCCACTCCTACGAGCAGTACTTC.

The chain employs TRBV5-6 and TRBJ2-2; 7 bases line up with TRBD1. There are 14 residues in the CDR3. The germline V gene encodes CDR1 SGHDT and CDR2 YYEEEE. Trimming took 3 bases from V and 1 from J; bases not matched to a gene: 0. In DNA, the CDR3 is TGTGCCAGCAGCTGGGACAGGAACACCGGGGAGCTGTTTTTT. Translation: CASSWDRNTGELFF.

CDR3 sequence reads: CASSLAQNTEAFF. The CDR3, as DNA: TGTGCCAGCAGCTTGGCCCAGAACACTGAAGCTTTCTTT. This chain links TRBV5-4 with TRBJ1-1; no clear D. Trimming stripped 0 bases from V and 1 base from J, with 4 bases between. CDR3 length: 13 residues. Germline CDR1 is SGHNT and CDR2 is YYREEE (reference sequence).

This chain links TRBV5-4 with TRBJ2-1, with D unclear. Between the trimmed V and J ends, which lost 1 base and 4 bases, there was a span of 15 bases. This CDR3 has 16 residues. CDR1 and CDR2 from the germline V gene are SGHNT and YYREEE (reference sequence). The CDR3 bases are TGTGCCAGCAGCTTGTTCGAACGAGCCCCGTACAATGAGCAGTTCTTC. It codes for CASSLFERAPYNEQFF.

The chain carries TRBV7-2 and TRBJ1-2; D is ambiguous. Germline V gene sequence: CDR1 SGHTA, CDR2 FQGNSA. V was trimmed by 1 base and J by 4 bases, leaving 13 bases between them. This CDR3 comprises 15 residues. CDR3: CASSLVQSGAYGYTF. The CDR3 bases are TGTGCCAGCAGCTTAGTGCAGTCGGGAGCCTATGGCTACACCTTC.

The rearrangement links TRBV19 to TRBJ2-1, with D possibly matching TRBD1 (5 bases). Trimming took 10 bases from V and 1 from J, leaving 17 bases between them. CDR3 length: 15 residues. CDR1 is LNHDA, CDR2 SQIVND, per germline (reference sequence). CDR3 loop: CATSLTGRSYNEQFF. CDR3 bases: TGTGCCACCTCCCTTACAGGTCGATCCTACAATGAGCAGTTCTTC.

The rearrangement links TRBV25-1 to TRBJ2-1; 11 bases map to TRBD2. The germline V gene has CDR1 MGHDK and CDR2 SYGVNS. This CDR3 has 15 amino acids. Losses at the gene ends were 4 bases for V and 6 bases for J; bases not matched to a gene: 5. CDR3 protein: CASSAGLAARNEQFF. Written as DNA, the CDR3 is TGTGCCAGCAGTGCGGGACTAGCGGCTCGCAATGAGCAGTTCTTC.

V usage is TRBV6-1 and J usage is TRBJ1-3; D possibly corresponds to TRBD1 (6 bases). The CDR3 length is 15 residues. V was shortened by 2 bases and J by 8 bases, with 16 bases between the two germline ends. Germline V gives CDR1 MNHNS, CDR2 SASEGT. CDR3: CASSEWDILEDTIYF. CDR3 bases: TGTGCCAGCAGTGAATGGGACATCCTGGAGGACACCATATATTTT.

A single count supports this clone. The J gene is TRBJ2-7, the V gene TRBV27, with a tentative D call TRBD2 (5 bases). CDR1 is MNHEY and CDR2 is SMNVEV in the germline V gene (reference sequence). The CDR3 runs 13 residues. V shed 2 bases and J shed 4 bases, with 9 bases lying between them. DNA of the CDR3: TGTGCCAGCAGTTTAGACTATTCGTACGAGCAGTACTTC. This encodes CASSLDYSYEQYF.

The rearrangement joins TRBV27 to TRBJ1-6; D gene uncertain. V was shortened by 3 bases and J by 8 bases, with 8 bases between the two germline ends. This CDR3 region has 13 residues. Germline V gene data show CDR1 as MNHEY and CDR2 as SMNVEV (reference sequence). The DNA of the CDR3 is TGTGCCAGCAGTTTTGGCCCTCATTCACCCCTCCACTTT. It translates to CASSFGPHSPLHF.

The chain joins TRBV15 to TRBJ1-4; TRBD1 might be the D (6 bases). The CDR3 runs to 16 residues. CDR1 and CDR2 from the germline V gene are LNHNV and YYDKDF (reference sequence). V dropped 0 bases and J dropped 7 bases, with 15 bases sitting between them. The CDR3 protein is CATSRDRIGGVEKLFF. The CDR3 DNA follows: TGTGCCACCAGCAGAGATCGGATAGGGGGAGTTGAAAAACTGTTTTTT.

In its sample, this clone was seen a few times. The gene calls are TRBV29-1 and TRBJ2-6; D gene uncertain. The CDR3 loop spans 13 amino acids. Germline lookup yields CDR1 SQVTM and CDR2 ANQGSEA. Trimming removed 1 base from V and 8 bases from J, with 9 bases in between. CDR3 coding DNA: TGCAGCGTTGAAGTAGACTGGCCCAACGTCCTGACTTTC. Protein sequence: CSVEVDWPNVLTF.

V gene TRBV5-1 combines with J gene TRBJ2-7; TRBD2 might be the D (6 bases). The CDR3 consists of 13 residues. CDR1 and CDR2 from the germline V gene are SGHRS and YFSETQ. Trimming cost V 4 bases and J 5 bases, with 13 bases left between them. In DNA, the CDR3 is TGCGCCAGCAGCCCGGAGGGGTTGGACGAGCAGTACTTC. Residues: CASSPEGLDEQYF.